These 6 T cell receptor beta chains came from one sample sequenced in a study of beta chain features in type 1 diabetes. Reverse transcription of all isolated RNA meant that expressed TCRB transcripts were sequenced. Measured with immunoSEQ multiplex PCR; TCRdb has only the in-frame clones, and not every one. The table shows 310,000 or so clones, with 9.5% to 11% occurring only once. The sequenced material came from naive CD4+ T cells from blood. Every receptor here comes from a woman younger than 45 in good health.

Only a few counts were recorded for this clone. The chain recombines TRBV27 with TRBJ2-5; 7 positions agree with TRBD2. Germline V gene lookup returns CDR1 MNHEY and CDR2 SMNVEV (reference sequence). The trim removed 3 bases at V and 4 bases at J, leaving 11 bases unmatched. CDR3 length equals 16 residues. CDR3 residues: CASSFLAGAGRETQYF. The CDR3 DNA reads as TGTGCCAGCAGTTTTCTGGCGGGAGCGGGTAGAGAGACCCAGTACTTC.

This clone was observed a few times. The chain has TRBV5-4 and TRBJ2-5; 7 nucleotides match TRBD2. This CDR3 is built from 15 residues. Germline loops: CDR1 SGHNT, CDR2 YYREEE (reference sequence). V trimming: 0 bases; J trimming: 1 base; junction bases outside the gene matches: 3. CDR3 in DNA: TGTGCCAGCAGCTTGGGTCCTAGCGGCCAAGAGACCCAGTACTTC. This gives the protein CASSLGPSGQETQYF.

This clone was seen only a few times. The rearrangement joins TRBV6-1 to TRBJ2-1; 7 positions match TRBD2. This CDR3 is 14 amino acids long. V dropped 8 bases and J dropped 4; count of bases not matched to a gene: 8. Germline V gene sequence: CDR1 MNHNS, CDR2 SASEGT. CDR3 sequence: CASGASGPYNEQFF. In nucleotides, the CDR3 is TGTGCCAGCGGGGCTAGCGGACCTTACAATGAGCAGTTCTTC.

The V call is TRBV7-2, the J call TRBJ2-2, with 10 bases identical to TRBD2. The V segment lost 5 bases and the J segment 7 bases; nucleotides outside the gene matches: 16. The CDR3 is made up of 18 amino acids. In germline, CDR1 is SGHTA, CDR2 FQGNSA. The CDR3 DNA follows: TGTGCCAGCAGCACCCAATCCCAAACTAGCGGGACGAACGGGGAGCTGTTTTTT. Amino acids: CASSTQSQTSGTNGELFF.

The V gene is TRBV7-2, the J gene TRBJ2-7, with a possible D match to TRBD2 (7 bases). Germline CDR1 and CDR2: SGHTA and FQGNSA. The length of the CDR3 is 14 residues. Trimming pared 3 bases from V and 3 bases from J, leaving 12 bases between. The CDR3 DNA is TGTGCCAGCAGCTTTACGGGGGGCTTCTACGAGCAGTACTTC. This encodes CASSFTGGFYEQYF.

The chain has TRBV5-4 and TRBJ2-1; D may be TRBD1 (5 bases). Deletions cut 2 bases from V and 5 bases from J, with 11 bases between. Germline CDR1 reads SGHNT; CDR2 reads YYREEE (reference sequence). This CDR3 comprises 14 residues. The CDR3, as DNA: TGTGCCAGCAGCTTAGCAGGGTTCAACAATGAGCAGTTCTTC. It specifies CASSLAGFNNEQFF.